This T cell receptor beta chain is drawn from a study of CD8 T cells in ankylosing spondylitis (dated by TCRdb to about 2017). At the level of the whole study: T cell receptor beta repertoires were profiled in healthy donors and ankylosing spondylitis patients so that disease-linked TCR variants could be found. The full study cohort comprised about 24 ankylosing spondylitis patients and some 110 healthy donors. Samples of peripheral blood were taken, and for ankylosing spondylitis patients, synovial fluid was collected as well.

This clonotype was detected a few times. Its antigen remains undetermined. No much larger clone exists at a distance of one base, and base qualities are not known. The investigation overall reported the following: According to the report, matched synovial fluid samples from ankylosing spondylitis patients were significantly enriched for the disease-linked clones. Some motif variants were previously reported in synovial fluid and blood of reactive arthritis patients, suggesting common disease-initiation mechanisms. The disease-linked clones had a CD8+ phenotype and were found at relatively low frequencies in peripheral blood. A TCR beta motif made up of several highly homologous amino acid variants appeared to be characteristic of blood from ankylosing spondylitis patients.

For CDR1 and CDR2, the germline V gene lists MDHEN and SYDVKM. V loses 5 bases at its end and J loses 5 bases; junction bases beyond the gene matches: 9. Counted from cysteine to phenylalanine, this CDR3 has 17 amino acids. Only the CDR3 portion is preserved as DNA: 51 bases, with reading frame beginning at the first base. Sequencing was performed on an Illumina HiSeq 2500. Quantitative 5'-RACE with molecular barcodes was used to prepare TCR beta libraries. The original pipeline was this. A new computational method based on a probabilistic model of VDJ rearrangement was used to identify disease-linked TCR variants. Starting from the raw public reads, TCRdb applied fastp trimming at Q25, assembled clones with MiXCR and retained in-frame beta chains. Each CDR3 protein appears once, grouped with its most common genes and DNA. For this entry, the V and J calls and clone size follow TCRdb and not the study's own pipeline. The sample table records some 450,000 distinct CDR3 sequences; roughly 17% of these occur just once. The ten most abundant clones make up over 1% of the sample.

This sequence uses TRBV28 and TRBJ2-3, and 14 bases in between align with TRBD2. The clonotype originates from a male donor with ankylosing spondylitis. Sequencing input: blood, either unsorted or a sorted T cell fraction (not recorded which). The sequenced DNA is TGTGCCAGCAGTGCCCCGGGACTAGCGGGAGTTCTAGATACGCAGTATTTT. Protein translation: CASSAPGLAGVLDTQYF.